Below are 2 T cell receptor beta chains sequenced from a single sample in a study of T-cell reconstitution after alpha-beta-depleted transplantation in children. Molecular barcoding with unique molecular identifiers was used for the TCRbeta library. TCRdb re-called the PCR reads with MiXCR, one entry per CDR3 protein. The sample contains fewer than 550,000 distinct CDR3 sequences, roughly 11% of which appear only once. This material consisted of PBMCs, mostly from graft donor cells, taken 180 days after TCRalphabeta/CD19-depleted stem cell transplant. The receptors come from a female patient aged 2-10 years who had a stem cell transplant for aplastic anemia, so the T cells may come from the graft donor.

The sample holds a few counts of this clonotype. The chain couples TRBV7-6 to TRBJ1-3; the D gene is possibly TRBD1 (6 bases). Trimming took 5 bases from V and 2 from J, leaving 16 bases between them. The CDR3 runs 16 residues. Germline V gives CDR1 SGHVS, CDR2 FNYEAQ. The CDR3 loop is CASSPRTEFTGNTIYF. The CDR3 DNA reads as TGTGCCAGCAGCCCCCGGACAGAATTTACTGGAAACACCATATATTTT.

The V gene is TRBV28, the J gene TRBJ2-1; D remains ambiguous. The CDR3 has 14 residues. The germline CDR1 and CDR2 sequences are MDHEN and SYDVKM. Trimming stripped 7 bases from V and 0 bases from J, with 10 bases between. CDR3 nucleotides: TGTGCCAGCAAGAAACTCTCCTCCTACAATGAGCAGTTCTTC. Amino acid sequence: CASKKLSSYNEQFF.